Below, one T cell receptor (beta chain) is given with its context. No cognate antigen has been identified for it. No base-level quality is on record; no much larger clone is a single base apart. At one collaborating source in Seattle, patients were enrolled during active infection and were followed longitudinally through the course of disease. Each collaborating institution followed its own protocols to collect whole blood in K2EDTA tubes. For TCRbeta analysis, collaborators shipped samples in one of three forms: frozen whole blood, isolated PBMCs, or DNA extracted from either of those sample types. CDR1 and CDR2, looked up from the germline V gene, are SGHTA and FQGNSA. V loses 1 base at its end and J loses 4 bases; junction bases beyond the gene matches: 8. Including cysteine and phenylalanine, the CDR3 has 18 amino acids. Only the CDR3 region is kept as DNA, spanning 54 bases read in frame from base 1.

The immunoSEQ Assay, a bias-controlled multiplex PCR, was used to amplify TCRbeta CDR3 regions from genomic DNA. The authors' pipeline ran thus. Nucleated cell counts per sample were estimated from amplification of reference gene primers within the assay. Sequence reads were collapsed and filtered to measure the absolute abundance of every unique TCRbeta CDR3 rearrangement. For each sample, productive Simpson clonality was calculated as the square root of Simpson's diversity index over productive rearrangements. This is the immuneACCESS table as TCRdb keeps it, with only in-frame sequences that have V and J called. A part of the clones is gone; compared with another copy, unresolved V genes explain less than half, and the rest is unexplained. V and J calls and clone size follow that table, whereas D and trimming were derived from the DNA. This sample has tens of thousands of clones in its table, and about 89% of those were observed once. The top ten clones comprise less than 3% of the sample.

This sample is part of a study of blood T cell repertoires in COVID-19 (dated by TCRdb to 2018 to 2021). Describing the broader study: Samples from collaborators originated in the United States, Italy and Spain and spanned both the acute and convalescent phases of COVID-19. The material from the prospective study consisted of cDNA or gDNA derived from T cells, B-cell-depleted T cells, or PBMCs. Subjects who had been exposed to COVID-19, were actively infected with it, or had recovered from it provided the deeply sampled blood TCRbeta repertoires that made up the dataset. A freely available public database, intended as a resource for researchers studying the immune response to SARS-CoV-2, is where the repertoires were released. Samples were obtained from the ongoing ImmuneRACE study (first 160 participants) and from approximately 1,200 subjects provided by 6 global collaborators. Nearly every sample came with metadata listing a de-identified subject ID, COVID-19 status, age in years and sex. Where HLA class I and class II types were available, the types were taken from metadata supplied by the sample provider, not from assay-based typing. What the study reported, not specific to this receptor: Clinical and demographic metadata were provided uncurated, with the amount varying by source and participant.

This clonotype was obtained from a middle-aged man with COVID-19, enrolled during active disease. The chain is encoded by TRBV7-2 joined to TRBJ2-2, and 11 junctional nucleotides match TRBD2. The material sequenced was peripheral blood. CDR3 protein: CASSLGLAGPSGTGELFF. The bases are TGTGCCAGCAGCTTAGGACTAGCGGGGCCCTCGGGCACCGGGGAGCTGTTTTTT.